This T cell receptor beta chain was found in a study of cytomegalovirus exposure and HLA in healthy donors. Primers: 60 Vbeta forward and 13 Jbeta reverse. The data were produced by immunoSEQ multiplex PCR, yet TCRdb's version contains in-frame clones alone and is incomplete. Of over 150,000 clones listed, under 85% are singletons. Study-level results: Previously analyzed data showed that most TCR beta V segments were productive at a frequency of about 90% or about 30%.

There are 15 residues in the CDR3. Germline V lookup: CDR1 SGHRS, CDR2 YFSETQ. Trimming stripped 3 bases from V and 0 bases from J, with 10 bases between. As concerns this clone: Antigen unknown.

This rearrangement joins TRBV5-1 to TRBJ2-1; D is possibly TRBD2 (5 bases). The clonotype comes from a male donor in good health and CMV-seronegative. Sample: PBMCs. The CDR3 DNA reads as TGCGCCAGCAGCTGGGAGTTTAGCTCCTACAATGAGCAGTTCTTC. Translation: CASSWEFSSYNEQFF.